This T cell receptor (beta chain) was recorded in a study of blood T cell repertoires in COVID-19. Study in general: Samples representing acute and convalescent COVID-19 were sourced from the United States, Italy and Spain. T cells, B-cell-depleted T cells, or PBMCs provided the cDNA or gDNA that served as material.

Methods used by the authors: Using reference gene primer amplification, nucleated cell counts were estimated. Only in-frame clones appear in the TCRdb table, and some are missing; sequencing was by immunoSEQ multiplex PCR. V and J calls and clone size are as listed in that table; D and trimming were resolved from the DNA. The sample records 150,000 to 250,000 clones, around four fifths being singletons. Germline assignment: CDR1 MDHEN and CDR2 SYDVKM. CDR3 size: 15 residues. V lost 3 bases and J 0 bases, leaving 10 bases between the germline ends. This receptor was identified in a human donor with acute or convalescent COVID-19. The donor label of this sample is uncertain. The sequenced sample consisted of peripheral blood. This chain uses TRBV28 with TRBJ2-3; D possibly corresponds to TRBD2 (6 bases). The CDR3 is CASSFEGTSTDTQYF. CDR3 nucleotides: TGTGCCAGCAGTTTTGAGGGGACTAGCACAGATACGCAGTATTTT.